The 13 T cell receptor beta chains below come from one sample, sequenced in a study of T cells in localized non-small cell lung cancer. The table came from immunoSEQ multiplex PCR; TCRdb's copy has only in-frame clones and leaves some out. The table lists about 30,000 clones, approximately 90% of them singletons. The sample here was peripheral blood, taken before any cancer treatment. Receptors originate from a female donor older than 55 with stage III squamous cell lung carcinoma.

V and J are TRBV4-1 and TRBJ2-7; 7 bases agree with TRBD2. V lost 0 bases to trimming and J lost 2 bases; unmatched junction nucleotides: 13. The CDR3 runs 18 residues. Germline loops: CDR1 MGHRA, CDR2 YSYEKL. CDR3 coding DNA: TGCGCCAGCAGCCAAGACCACCTCATAGGGGAGGGACCCTACGAGCAGTACTTC. This codes for CASSQDHLIGEGPYEQYF.

The chain joins TRBV5-1 to TRBJ1-2; unclear D gene. CDR3 length: 13 amino acids. Trimming took 4 bases from V and 4 from J, leaving 11 bases between them. CDR1 is SGHRS, CDR2 YFSETQ, per germline. CDR3 loop: CASSDQVGYGYTF. CDR3 nucleotide sequence: TGCGCCAGCAGCGACCAGGTCGGCTATGGCTACACCTTC.

This rearrangement joins TRBV11-2 to TRBJ2-6; D gene ambiguous. Germline CDR1 SGHAT, CDR2 FQNNGV. The V and J ends lost 4 bases and 2 bases respectively, with 12 bases between them. There are 16 residues in the CDR3. DNA of the CDR3: TGTGCCAGCAGCTCCTCGTCGGTACCTGGGGCCAACGTCCTGACTTTC. This gives the protein CASSSSSVPGANVLTF.

This chain uses TRBV2 with TRBJ2-1, with a tentative D call TRBD2 (6 bases). The CDR3 extends over 10 amino acids. The V gene lost 8 bases and the J gene lost 9 bases, with 8 bases spanning the gap. Per germline, CDR1 SNHLY and CDR2 FYNNEI. The CDR3 coding sequence is TGTGCCAGCGACGGGGGTGAGCAGTTCTTC. Its translation is CASDGGEQFF. The whole variable domain, remainder taken from reference TRBV2 and TRBJ2-1, is EPEVTQTPSHQVTQMGQEVILRCVPISNHLYFYWYRQILGQKVEFLVSFYNNEISEKSEIFDDQFSVERPDGSNFTLKIRSTKLEDSAMYFCASDGGEQFFGPGTRLTVL.

This rearrangement joins TRBV5-1 to TRBJ1-6; no clear D. The V and J ends lost 0 bases and 3 bases respectively, with 10 bases between them. Looked up from germline, CDR1 is SGHRS and CDR2 is YFSETQ. This CDR3 has 16 amino acids. In nucleotides, the CDR3 is TGCGCCAGCAGCTTGGATGGGCAGCACTATAATTCACCCCTCCACTTT. Its protein product is CASSLDGQHYNSPLHF.

The rearrangement uses TRBV7-6 and TRBJ2-6; TRBD1 matches 9 bases. Germline trimming cut 3 bases from V and 0 bases from J; bases unmatched to any gene: 6. Germline lookup yields CDR1 SGHVS and CDR2 FNYEAQ. The CDR3 loop spans 18 amino acids. CDR3 nucleotides: TGTGCCAGCAGCTTTTCCGGGACAGGGAGCTCTGGGGCCAACGTCCTGACTTTC. As protein: CASSFSGTGSSGANVLTF.

J is TRBJ2-7 and V is TRBV12-5; the match to TRBD2 covers 11 bases. This CDR3 has 18 amino acids. Germline V gene lookup returns CDR1 LGHNT and CDR2 FRNRAP. J was trimmed by 5 bases and V by 2 bases; bases with no gene match: 14. Here the CDR3 DNA reads TGTGCTAGTGGTTTGCCAGGCCTAGCGGGAGGAGCTTTCGACGAGCAGTACTTC. Protein sequence: CASGLPGLAGGAFDEQYF.

This clone was recorded a few times. The genes are TRBV7-2 and TRBJ1-2, with D perhaps TRBD1 (5 bases). Germline V gene lookup returns CDR1 SGHTA and CDR2 FQGNSA. V dropped 0 bases and J dropped 6 bases, with 11 bases sitting between them. The CDR3 has 14 amino acids. This CDR3 reads CASSLASREDGYTF. The CDR3, as DNA: TGTGCCAGCAGCTTAGCGTCCAGGGAAGATGGCTACACCTTC.

The CDR3 bases are TGTGCCAGCACCGATATACCGGGACAGGTCAGAAAGGGCTACACCTTC. Translating gives CASTDIPGQVRKGYTF. V gene TRBV28 combines with J gene TRBJ1-2; 8 positions agree with TRBD1. This CDR3 spans 16 amino acids. With 7 bases clipped from V and 8 bases from J, the junction kept 18 bases outside the gene matches. Germline lookup yields CDR1 MDHEN and CDR2 SYDVKM.

The chain links TRBV28 to TRBJ1-1; D ambiguous. Trimming removed 9 bases from V and 4 bases from J, with 12 bases in between. There are 12 residues in the CDR3. Germline-derived CDR1 and CDR2 are MDHEN and SYDVKM. Here the CDR3 reads CASRARFTEAFF. DNA for the CDR3: TGTGCCAGTCGCGCGCGGTTCACTGAAGCTTTCTTT.

The gene calls are TRBV6-1 and TRBJ2-3, with D possibly TRBD2 on 5 matching bases. CDR1 is MNHNS, CDR2 SASEGT, per germline. The CDR3 is made up of 13 amino acids. V was trimmed by 6 bases and J by 2 bases, leaving 9 bases between them. The CDR3 protein is CASRDLITDTQYF. In nucleotides, the CDR3 is TGTGCCAGCAGGGACTTGATCACAGATACGCAGTATTTT.

In this sample, this clone turned up once. The V call is TRBV2, the J call TRBJ1-5; the D gene is possibly TRBD1 (5 bases). In germline, CDR1 is SNHLY, CDR2 FYNNEI. CDR3 size: 15 residues. The ends were cut back, 5 bases at V and 6 bases at J, with 17 bases in the middle. CDR3: CASSNAGRSFQPQHF. The DNA for the CDR3 is TGTGCCAGCAGTAATGCGGGGCGATCCTTTCAGCCCCAGCATTTT.

This chain uses TRBV7-9 with TRBJ1-2; 8 bases are a match to TRBD1. Trimming removed 5 bases from V and 1 base from J; junction bases left unmatched: 6. The length of the CDR3 is 15 residues. The germline gives CDR1 SEHNR, CDR2 FQNEAQ (reference sequence). For the CDR3, the DNA is TGTGCCAGCAGCGGCCGGGACAGGCTTAACTATGGCTACACCTTC. As protein: CASSGRDRLNYGYTF.